Described below is a single TCR beta chain sequence and its context. This sample is part of a study of patients and donors after allogeneic stem cell transplantation. Using its own MiXCR run on the RT-PCR reads, TCRdb lists one record per CDR3 protein. Of about 230,000 distinct CDR3 sequences listed, over 12% are singletons. V was clipped by 4 bases and J by 0 bases, with 16 bases between them. Per germline, CDR1 LGHNA and CDR2 YNFKEQ. The CDR3 contains 16 residues. V is TRBV4-2 and J is TRBJ2-7, with D possibly matching TRBD2 (7 bases). Sequenced material: blood, either unsorted or a sorted T cell fraction (not recorded which). The sequence came from a human donor who was either an allogeneic HSCT recipient or a stem cell or donor lymphocyte infusion donor (not recorded which). It is not recorded whose cells these are; they may come from a transplant donor. DNA of the CDR3: TGTGCCAGCAGCCGAGAAGGGGGGGAGACCTCCTACGAGCAGTACTTC. As protein: CASSREGGETSYEQYF.